There are a few counts of the clone carrying this T cell receptor beta chain. The data stem from a study of response to subunit inactivated influenza vaccine. Germline lookup yields CDR1 SGHRS and CDR2 YFSETQ. The germline V and J ends were trimmed by 4 bases and 3 bases, with 14 bases remaining between them. CDR3 size: 14 residues. TCRdb recomputed calls from the RT-PCR reads with MiXCR, one row per CDR3 protein. Here the sample spans around 600,000 distinct CDR3 sequences, about 11% being singletons. These same records also appear under a second study, on T cells expressing NK-cell markers. That investigation notes: Synthesis of TCR beta cDNA relied on 5'RACE template switching carrying UMIs. Sorted CD3+CD56+NKG2C+, CD3+CD56+NKG2C- and CD3+CD56-NKG2C+ T cells supplied TCR beta repertoires. Of eight sequenced donors, seven were HCMV-seropositive and one HCMV-seronegative.

Here the sequenced sample was PBMCs from blood, taken on the day of vaccination. The chain couples TRBV5-1 to TRBJ2-7, with a possible D match to TRBD2 (6 bases). This receptor was taken from a middle-aged man who received an inactivated influenza vaccine. The CDR3: CASSAPGESYEQYF. In nucleotides, the CDR3 is TGCGCCAGCAGCGCCCCGGGAGAAAGCTACGAGCAGTACTTC. The full variable domain, rest sourced from reference TRBV5-1 and TRBJ2-7, is KAGVTQTPRYLIKTRGQQVTLSCSPISGHRSVSWYQQTPGQGLQFLFEYFSETQRNKGNFPGRFSGRQFSNSRSEMNVSTLELGDSALYLCASSAPGESYEQYFGPGTRLTVT.